This T cell receptor beta chain stems from a study of blood T cells in healthy people across ages. For the second PCR, which ran for roughly 7 to 11 cycles, a sample-barcoded 5' primer and a J-beta primer mix were used. Any given sample supplied a minimum of 3 million CDR3-containing paired-end reads. MiXCR, run by TCRdb on the 5' RACE reads, gives a single entry per CDR3 protein. This table has 1.4 million or so distinct CDR3 sequences, under 55% appearing once. Germline V lookup: CDR1 SNHLY, CDR2 FYNNEI. V lost 7 bases and J lost 2, with 14 bases in between. The CDR3 sequence is 14 residues long. Each donor gave approximately 9.1 milliliters of peripheral blood.

The sample taken for sequencing was blood. The chain uses TRBV2 and TRBJ2-5; TRBD1 might be the D (6 bases). This TCR came from a woman in her late teens or twenties in good health. The CDR3 DNA reads as TGTGCCAGCACGAGAGGACAGCTTCAAGAGACCCAGTACTTC. This codes for CASTRGQLQETQYF.